Here is one T cell receptor (beta chain) with its context. Its antigen remains unknown. Nucleic acids came from premalignant or tumor cells enriched by macro-dissection. The record originates from a study of immune evolution from preneoplasia to lung adenocarcinoma. Findings and caveats of the study: From normal lung to invasive adenocarcinoma, top clone frequencies appeared to decrease. Normal lung had highest clonality; later lesions appeared denser, more diverse.

Repertoires were generated with immunoSEQ multiplex PCR, while TCRdb's copy carries only in-frame clones and drops some. The sample contains about 10,000 clones, 75% to 80% of which appear only once. Trimming removed 1 base from V and 3 bases from J; junction bases left unmatched: 1. The germline V gene has CDR1 SGDLS and CDR2 YYNGEE. The CDR3 runs 15 residues. The chain carries TRBV9 and TRBJ2-2; TRBD1 matches at 9 bases. Sequenced input: FFPE minimally invasive lung adenocarcinoma tissue. This receptor was identified in a person aged 70 to 79 with lung adenocarcinoma. CDR3 sequence (DNA): TGTGCCAGCAGCGTAAGACAGGGGGACACCGGGGAGCTGTTTTTT. Its protein is CASSVRQGDTGELFF.